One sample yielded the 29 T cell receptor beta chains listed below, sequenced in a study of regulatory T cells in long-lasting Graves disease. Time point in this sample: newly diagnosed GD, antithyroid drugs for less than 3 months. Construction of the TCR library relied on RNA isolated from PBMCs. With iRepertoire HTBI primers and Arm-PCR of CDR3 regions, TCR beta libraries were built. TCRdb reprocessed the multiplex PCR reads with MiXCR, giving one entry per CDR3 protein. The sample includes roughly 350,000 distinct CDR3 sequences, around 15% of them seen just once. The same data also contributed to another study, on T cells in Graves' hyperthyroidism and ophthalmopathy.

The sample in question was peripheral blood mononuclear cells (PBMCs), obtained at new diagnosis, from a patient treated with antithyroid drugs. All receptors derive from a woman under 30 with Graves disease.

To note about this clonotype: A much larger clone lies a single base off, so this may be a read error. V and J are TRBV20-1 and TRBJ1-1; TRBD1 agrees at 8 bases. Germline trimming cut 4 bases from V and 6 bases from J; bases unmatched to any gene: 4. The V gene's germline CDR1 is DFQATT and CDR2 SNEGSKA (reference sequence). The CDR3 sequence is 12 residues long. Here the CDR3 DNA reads TGCAGTGCTAAAGACAGGGGCCCTGAAGCTTTCTTT. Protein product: CSAKDRGPEAFF.

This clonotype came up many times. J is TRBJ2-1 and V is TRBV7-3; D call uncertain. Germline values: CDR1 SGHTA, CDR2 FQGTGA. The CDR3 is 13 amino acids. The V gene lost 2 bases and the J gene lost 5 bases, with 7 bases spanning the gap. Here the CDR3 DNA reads TGTGCCAGCAGCTTAGTCAGAAACAATGAGCAGTTCTTC. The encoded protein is CASSLVRNNEQFF.

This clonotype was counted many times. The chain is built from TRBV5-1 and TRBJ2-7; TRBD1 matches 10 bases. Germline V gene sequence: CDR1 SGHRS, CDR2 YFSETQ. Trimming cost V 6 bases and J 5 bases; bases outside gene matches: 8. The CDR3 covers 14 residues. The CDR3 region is CASNPGTGAHEQYF. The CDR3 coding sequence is TGCGCCAGCAACCCCGGGACAGGGGCCCACGAGCAGTACTTC.

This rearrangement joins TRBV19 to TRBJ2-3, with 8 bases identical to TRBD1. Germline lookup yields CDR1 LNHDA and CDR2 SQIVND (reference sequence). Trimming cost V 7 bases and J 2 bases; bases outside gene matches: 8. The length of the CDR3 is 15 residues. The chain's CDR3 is CASTPGTGYTDTQYF. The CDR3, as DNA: TGTGCCAGTACCCCCGGGACAGGATACACAGATACGCAGTATTTT.

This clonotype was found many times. The CDR3 bases are TGTGCCAGCAGCTCCCGGGCCGGCTATGGCTACACCTTC. Encoded protein: CASSSRAGYGYTF. This chain joins TRBV7-2 and TRBJ1-2; D is ambiguous. From germline, CDR1 is SGHTA and CDR2 FQGNSA. CDR3 length: 13 residues. V lost 4 bases and J lost 4, with 10 bases in between.

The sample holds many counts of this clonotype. CDR3 bases: TGTGCCAGCAGATACTCCGGACGGTCCTACGAGCAGTACTTC. This gives the protein CASRYSGRSYEQYF. The chain uses TRBV12-3 or TRBV12-4 and TRBJ2-7; D gene ambiguous. This CDR3 has 14 residues. V was shortened by 6 bases and J by 1 base, with 13 bases between the two germline ends.

CDR3 protein: CASEGGSPLHF. The CDR3, as DNA: TGTGCCAGCGAGGGCGGATCACCCCTCCACTTT. This sequence joins TRBV28 and TRBJ1-6, with no clear D. V was pared by 8 bases and J by 10 bases, with 9 bases between. CDR1 and CDR2 from the germline V gene are MDHEN and SYDVKM. The CDR3 runs 11 residues.

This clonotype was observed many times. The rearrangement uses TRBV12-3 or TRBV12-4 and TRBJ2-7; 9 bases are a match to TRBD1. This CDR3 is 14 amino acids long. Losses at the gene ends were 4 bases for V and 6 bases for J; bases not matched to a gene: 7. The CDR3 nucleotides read TGTGCCAGCAGTTCACAGGGGGCGCGAGGCGAGCAGTACTTC. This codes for CASSSQGARGEQYF.

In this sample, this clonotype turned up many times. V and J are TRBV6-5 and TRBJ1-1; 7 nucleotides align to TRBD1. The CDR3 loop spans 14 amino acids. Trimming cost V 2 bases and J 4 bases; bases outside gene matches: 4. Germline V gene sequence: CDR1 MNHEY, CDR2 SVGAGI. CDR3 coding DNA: TGTGCCAGCAGTTACCAAGGGGGCCGCACTGAAGCTTTCTTT. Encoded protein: CASSYQGGRTEAFF.

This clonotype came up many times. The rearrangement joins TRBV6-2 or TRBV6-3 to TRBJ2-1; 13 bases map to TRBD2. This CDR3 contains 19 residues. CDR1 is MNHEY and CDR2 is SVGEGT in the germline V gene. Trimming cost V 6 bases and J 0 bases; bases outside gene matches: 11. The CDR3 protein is CASSPKGGLAGLSYNEQFF. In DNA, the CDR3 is TGTGCCAGCAGCCCTAAGGGGGGACTAGCGGGACTCTCCTACAATGAGCAGTTCTTC.

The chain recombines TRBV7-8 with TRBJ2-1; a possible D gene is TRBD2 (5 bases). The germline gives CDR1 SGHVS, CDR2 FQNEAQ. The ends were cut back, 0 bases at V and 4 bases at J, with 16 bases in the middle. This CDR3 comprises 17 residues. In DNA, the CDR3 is TGTGCCAGCAGCTTAGCGGGGTTCGGGGAGCTATACAATGAGCAGTTCTTC. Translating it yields CASSLAGFGELYNEQFF.

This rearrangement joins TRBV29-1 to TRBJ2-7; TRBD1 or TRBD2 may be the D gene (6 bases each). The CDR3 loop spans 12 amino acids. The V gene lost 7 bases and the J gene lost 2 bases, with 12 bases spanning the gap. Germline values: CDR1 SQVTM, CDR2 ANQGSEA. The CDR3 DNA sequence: TGCAGCGCAGGGGACTGCACCTACGAGCAGTACTTC. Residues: CSAGDCTYEQYF.

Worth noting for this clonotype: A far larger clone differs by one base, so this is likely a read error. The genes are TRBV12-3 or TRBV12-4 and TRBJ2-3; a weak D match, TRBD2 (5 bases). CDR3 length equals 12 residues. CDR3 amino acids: CASSQSGYERYF. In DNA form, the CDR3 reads TGTGCCAGCAGCCAGTCGGGATACGAGCGGTACTTC.

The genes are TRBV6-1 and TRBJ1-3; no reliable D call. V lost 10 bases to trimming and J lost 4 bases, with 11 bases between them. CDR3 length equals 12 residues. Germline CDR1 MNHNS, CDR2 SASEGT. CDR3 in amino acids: CATSEAGNTIYF. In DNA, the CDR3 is TGTGCCACTTCCGAAGCGGGAAACACCATATATTTT.

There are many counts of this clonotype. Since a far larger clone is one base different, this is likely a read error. The CDR3 DNA is TGTGCCAGCAGCTCGGGACAAGTTCAAGAGGCCCAGTACTTC. It codes for CASSSGQVQEAQYF. The rearrangement links TRBV11-2 to TRBJ2-3; TRBD1 is a possible D gene (6 bases). The assigned J gene may be wrong: the sequence end matches TRBJ2-5 better. CDR1 is SGHAT and CDR2 is FQNNGV in the germline V gene. CDR3 length: 14 residues.

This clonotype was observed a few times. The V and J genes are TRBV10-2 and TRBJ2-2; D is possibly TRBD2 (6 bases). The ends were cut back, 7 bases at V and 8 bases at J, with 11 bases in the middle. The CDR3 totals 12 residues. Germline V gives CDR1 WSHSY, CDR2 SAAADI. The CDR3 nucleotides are TGCGCCAGCACTGCGGGATTGGGGGAGCTGTTTTTT. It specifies CASTAGLGELFF.

CDR3 sequence reads: CASRVREGHEQYF. CDR3 DNA sequence: TGTGCCAGCAGGGTGCGGGAGGGCCACGAGCAGTACTTC. The V and J genes are TRBV6-1 and TRBJ2-7, with 9 bases fitting TRBD2. The ends lost 6 bases at V and 5 bases at J; junction bases unmatched: 5. The CDR3 is 13 amino acids. Germline CDR1 MNHNS, CDR2 SASEGT.

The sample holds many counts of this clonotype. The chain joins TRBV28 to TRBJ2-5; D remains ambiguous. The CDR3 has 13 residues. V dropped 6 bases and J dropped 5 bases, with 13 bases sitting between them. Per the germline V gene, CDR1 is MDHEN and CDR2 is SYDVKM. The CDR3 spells CASRLRVRETQYF. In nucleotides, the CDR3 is TGTGCCAGCAGGCTTCGGGTTAGGGAGACCCAGTACTTC.

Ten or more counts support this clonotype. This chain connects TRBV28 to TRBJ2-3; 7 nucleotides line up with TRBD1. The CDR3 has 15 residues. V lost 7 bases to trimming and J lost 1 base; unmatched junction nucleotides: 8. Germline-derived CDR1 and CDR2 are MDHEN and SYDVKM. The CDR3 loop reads CASTLRGLGTDTQYF. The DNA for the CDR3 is TGTGCCAGCACCCTGAGGGGGCTCGGCACAGATACGCAGTATTTT.

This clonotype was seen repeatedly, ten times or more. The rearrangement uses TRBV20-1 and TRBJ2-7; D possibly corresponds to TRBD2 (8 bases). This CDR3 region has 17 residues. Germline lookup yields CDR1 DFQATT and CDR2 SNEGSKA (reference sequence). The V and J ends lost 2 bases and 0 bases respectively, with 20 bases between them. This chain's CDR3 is CSARPLRGRGASYEQYF. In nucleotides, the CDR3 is TGCAGTGCTAGACCCCTGAGGGGGCGGGGGGCCTCCTACGAGCAGTACTTC.

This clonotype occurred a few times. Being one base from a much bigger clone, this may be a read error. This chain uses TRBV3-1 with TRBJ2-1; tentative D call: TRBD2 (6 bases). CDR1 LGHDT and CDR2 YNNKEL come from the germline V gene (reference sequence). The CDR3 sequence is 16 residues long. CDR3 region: CANSPGGVVPFNEQFF. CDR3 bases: TGTGCCAACAGCCCCGGCGGGGTAGTCCCGTTTAATGAGCAGTTCTTC.

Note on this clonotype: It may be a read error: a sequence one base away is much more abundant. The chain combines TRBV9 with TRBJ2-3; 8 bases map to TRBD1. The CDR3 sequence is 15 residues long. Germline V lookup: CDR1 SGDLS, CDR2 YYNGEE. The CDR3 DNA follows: TGTGCCAGCAGTGAGACAGGGGCTCTCACAGATACGCTGTATTTT. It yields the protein CASSETGALTDTLYF.

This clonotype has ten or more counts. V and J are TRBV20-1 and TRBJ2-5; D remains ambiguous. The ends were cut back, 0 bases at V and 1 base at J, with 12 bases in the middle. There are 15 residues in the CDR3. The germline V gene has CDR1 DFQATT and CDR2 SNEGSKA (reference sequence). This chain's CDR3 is CSAREAYRIQETQYF. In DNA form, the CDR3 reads TGCAGTGCTAGAGAAGCGTATCGGATCCAAGAGACCCAGTACTTC.

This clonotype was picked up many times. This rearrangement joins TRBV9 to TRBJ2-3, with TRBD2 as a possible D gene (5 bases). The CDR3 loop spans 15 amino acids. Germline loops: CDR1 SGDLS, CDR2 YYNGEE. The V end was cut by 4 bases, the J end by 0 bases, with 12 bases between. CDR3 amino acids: CASSPRGGSTDTQYF. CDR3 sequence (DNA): TGTGCCAGCAGCCCTCGAGGCGGGAGCACAGATACGCAGTATTTT.

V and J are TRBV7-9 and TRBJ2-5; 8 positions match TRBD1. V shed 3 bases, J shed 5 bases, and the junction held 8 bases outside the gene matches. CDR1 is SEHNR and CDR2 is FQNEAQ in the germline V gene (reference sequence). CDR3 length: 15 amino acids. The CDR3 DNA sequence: TGTGCCAGCAGCTTCTGGGACAGGCCGGGGGAGACCCAGTACTTC. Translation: CASSFWDRPGETQYF. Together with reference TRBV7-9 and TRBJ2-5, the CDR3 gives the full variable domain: DTGVSQNPRHKITKRGQNVTFRCDPISEHNRLYWYRQTLGQGPEFLTYFQNEAQLEKSRLLSDRFSAERPKGSFSTLEIQRTEQGDSAMYLCASSFWDRPGETQYFGPGTRLLVL.

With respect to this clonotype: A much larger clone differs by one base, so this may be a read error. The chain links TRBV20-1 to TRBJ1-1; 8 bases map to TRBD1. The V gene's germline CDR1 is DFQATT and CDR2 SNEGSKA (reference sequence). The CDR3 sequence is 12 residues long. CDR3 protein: CSAADRETEVFF. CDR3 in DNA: TGCAGTGCGGCGGACAGGGAGACTGAAGTTTTCTTT.

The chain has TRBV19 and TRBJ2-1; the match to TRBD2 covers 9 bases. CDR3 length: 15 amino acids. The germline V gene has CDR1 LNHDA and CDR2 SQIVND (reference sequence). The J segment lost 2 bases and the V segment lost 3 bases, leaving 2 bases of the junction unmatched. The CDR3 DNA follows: TGTGCCAGTAGTATGGGCGGGGGGGCCTACAATGAGCAGTTCTTC. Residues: CASSMGGGAYNEQFF. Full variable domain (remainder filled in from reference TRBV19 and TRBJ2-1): DGGITQSPKYLFRKEGQNVTLSCEQNLNHDAMYWYRQDPGQGLRLIYYSQIVNDFQKGDIAEGYSVSREKKESFPLTVTSAQKNPTAFYLCASSMGGGAYNEQFFGPGTRLTVL.

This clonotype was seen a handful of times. In nucleotides, the CDR3 is TGTGCCAGCAGCTTGGCCGGGACTAGCGTCTACAATGAGCAGTTCTTC. It encodes CASSLAGTSVYNEQFF. V is TRBV7-3 and J is TRBJ2-1, with 10 nucleotides matching TRBD2. V shed 3 bases and J 3 bases; nucleotides not matched to a gene: 5. The CDR3 extends over 16 amino acids. Looked up from germline, CDR1 is SGHTA and CDR2 is FQGTGA.

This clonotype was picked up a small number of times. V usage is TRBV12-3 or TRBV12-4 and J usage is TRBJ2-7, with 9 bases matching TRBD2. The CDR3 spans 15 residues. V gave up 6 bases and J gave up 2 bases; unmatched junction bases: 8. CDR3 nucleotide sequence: TGTGCCAGCAGGATTAGCGGGAGAGGGACCTACGAGCAGTACTTC. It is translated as CASRISGRGTYEQYF.